These T cell receptor beta chains were read from a single sample in a study of T cell responses to AZD1222 COVID-19 vaccine. Assay used: immunoSEQ multiplex PCR; TCRdb lists only in-frame clones, some missing. The repertoire has fewer than 200,000 clones, around nine tenths of them found once; the top ten carry around 1%. Sequencing used peripheral blood, obtained 28 days after the second AZD1222 dose. The origin of the receptors is an adult who received the AZD1222 COVID-19 vaccine. The CDR3 runs from the conserved cysteine through the conserved F or W. The D gene is left open where the match is weak. Some rows have no size entry. The others give once, few or many, or a class for an expanded clone.

j_call	d_call	clone_size	v_call	cdr3_aa	cdr3_nt
TRBJ2-7	TRBD2	NA	TRBV14	CASSSLAGVYEQYF	TGTGCCAGCAGCTCCCTAGCGGGGGTATACGAGCAGTACTTC
TRBJ1-5	TRBD1	NA	TRBV10-3	CAISDRGRGSNQPQHF	TGTGCCATCAGTGATAGGGGCAGGGGGAGCAATCAGCCCCAGCATTTT
TRBJ2-2	TRBD1	NA	TRBV10-1	CASTSGTGGTGELFF	TGCGCCAGCACCTCCGGGACAGGGGGCACCGGGGAGCTGTTTTTT
TRBJ2-5	NA	once	TRBV3-1/TRBV3-2	CASSQEVGEETQYF	TGTGCCAGCAGCCAAGAGGTCGGGGAGGAGACCCAGTACTTC
TRBJ1-5	NA	NA	TRBV5-5	CASSLGLTNQPQHF	TGTGCCAGCAGCTTGGGCCTTACCAATCAGCCCCAGCATTTT
TRBJ1-2	NA	once	TRBV3-1/TRBV3-2	CASSQDYAAYTF	TGTGCCAGCAGCCAAGATTACGCAGCATACACCTTC
TRBJ2-5	NA	once	TRBV9	CASSPSIFETQYF	TGTGCCAGCAGCCCTTCAATTTTTGAGACCCAGTACTTC
TRBJ1-5	TRBD1	NA	TRBV19	CASSIGTGGNQPQHF	TGTGCCAGTAGTATCGGGACAGGGGGGAATCAGCCCCAGCATTTT
TRBJ1-2	NA	NA	TRBV28	CASSNSYGYTF	TGTGCCAGCAGTAACAGCTATGGCTACACCTTC
TRBJ1-2	NA	NA	TRBV4-1	CASSQEDAAGPLYGYTF	TGCGCCAGCAGCCAAGAAGACGCGGCCGGGCCACTCTATGGCTACACCTTC
TRBJ1-2	NA	few	TRBV5-1	CASSFSGVGDGYTF	TGCGCCAGCAGCTTTTCAGGGGTGGGAGATGGCTACACCTTC
TRBJ1-1	NA	NA	TRBV6-1	CASSESSPGNTEAFF	TGTGCCAGCAGTGAAAGTAGTCCAGGGAACACTGAAGCTTTCTTT
TRBJ1-6	NA	NA	TRBV12-5	CASGLVTGVFNSPLHF	TGTGCTAGTGGTTTGGTAACGGGTGTCTTTAATTCACCCCTCCACTTT
TRBJ1-6	NA	NA	TRBV6-1	CASSDGGGGSPLHF	TGTGCCAGCAGTGATGGGGGAGGGGGTTCACCCCTCCACTTT
TRBJ2-5	NA	NA	TRBV6-5	CASRAAGRGRETQYF	TGTGCCAGCAGGGCGGCCGGGCGGGGCAGGGAGACCCAGTACTTC
TRBJ2-2	NA	NA	TRBV5-4	CASTPLQGGTGELFF	TGTGCCAGCACCCCCCTCCAGGGGGGCACCGGGGAGCTGTTTTTT
TRBJ1-5	TRBD1	NA	TRBV10-3	CAIRADREGQPQHF	TGTGCCATCAGAGCGGACAGGGAAGGTCAGCCCCAGCATTTT
TRBJ2-1	NA	NA	TRBV4-1	CASSQVVTLSYNEQFF	TGCGCCAGCAGCCAAGTTGTTACGCTCTCCTACAATGAGCAGTTCTTC
TRBJ1-4	TRBD1	NA	TRBV29-1	CSVGQGIGEKLFF	TGCAGCGTTGGACAGGGAATTGGTGAAAAACTGTTTTTT
TRBJ2-6	NA	NA	TRBV5-1	CASSESSNVLTF	TGCGCCAGCAGCGAGAGCAGCAACGTCCTGACTTTC
TRBJ2-1	NA	NA	TRBV5-6	CASSQRGGASSYNEQFF	TGTGCCAGCAGCCAGCGAGGTGGCGCCAGCTCCTACAATGAGCAGTTCTTC
TRBJ1-4	TRBD1	NA	TRBV10-1	CASSSGTGTTNEKLFF	TGCGCCAGCAGTTCCGGGACAGGGACAACTAATGAAAAACTGTTTTTT
TRBJ1-6	NA	NA	TRBV18	CASSPSSYNSPLHF	TGTGCCAGCTCACCAAGCTCCTATAATTCACCCCTCCACTTT
TRBJ1-4	NA	NA	TRBV30	CAWSVGAGEEKLFF	TGTGCCTGGAGTGTAGGGGCAGGTGAAGAAAAACTGTTTTTT
TRBJ2-7	TRBD1	NA	TRBV4-1	CASSHGQGADEQYF	TGCGCCAGCAGCCACGGACAGGGGGCCGACGAGCAGTACTTC
TRBJ1-1	NA	NA	TRBV6-1	CASSEHGDEAFF	TGTGCCAGCAGTGAACATGGTGACGAAGCTTTCTTT
TRBJ1-5	TRBD1	NA	TRBV19	CASSIVGGGNQPQHF	TGTGCCAGTAGTATAGTAGGGGGCGGCAATCAGCCCCAGCATTTT
TRBJ2-2	NA	NA	TRBV6-5	CASSWDTGELFF	TGTGCCAGCAGTTGGGACACCGGGGAGCTGTTTTTT
TRBJ2-2	TRBD1	NA	TRBV5-6	CASSLKGQGSYGELFF	TGTGCCAGCAGCTTAAAGGGACAGGGATCGTACGGGGAGCTGTTTTTT
TRBJ2-1	NA	NA	TRBV12-3/TRBV12-4	CASSFSNEQFF	TGTGCCAGCAGTTTTTCCAATGAGCAGTTCTTC
TRBJ1-1	TRBD1	NA	TRBV5-4	CASSRGQGNTEAFF	TGTGCCAGCAGCCGTGGACAGGGTAACACTGAAGCTTTCTTT
TRBJ1-4	NA	NA	TRBV27	CASSSLRGSSEKLFF	TGTGCCAGCAGTTCCCTCCGGGGGTCTTCGGAAAAACTGTTTTTT
TRBJ1-2	TRBD1	NA	TRBV5-1	CASSGGTGGGYGYTF	TGCGCCAGCAGCGGCGGGACAGGGGGCGGCTATGGCTACACCTTC
TRBJ1-4	NA	once	TRBV29-1	CSAHTGLTNEKLFF	TGCAGCGCACACACAGGGTTAACTAATGAAAAACTGTTTTTT
TRBJ1-2	NA	NA	TRBV6-5	CASSLGYFYYGYTF	TGTGCCAGCAGCCTCGGGTACTTTTACTATGGCTACACCTTC
TRBJ1-1	NA	few	TRBV21-1	CASSSILNTEAFF	TGTGCCAGCAGCAGTATCCTGAACACTGAAGCTTTCTTT
TRBJ1-5	NA	NA	TRBV5-4	CASSFGGEGNQPQHF	TGTGCCAGCAGCTTCGGAGGGGAGGGCAATCAGCCCCAGCATTTT
TRBJ2-3	TRBD1	once	TRBV7-9	CASSLTGGDTQYF	TGTGCCAGCAGCCTTACAGGGGGAGATACGCAGTATTTT
TRBJ1-6	NA	NA	TRBV6-5	CASSTPTAYNSPLHF	TGTGCCAGCAGCACGCCGACAGCCTATAATTCACCCCTCCACTTT
TRBJ2-2	NA	NA	TRBV25-1	CASGETGELFF	TGTGCCAGCGGGGAAACCGGGGAGCTGTTTTTT
TRBJ1-3	NA	NA	TRBV30	CAWSVKGPNTIYF	TGTGCCTGGAGTGTAAAGGGACCTAACACCATATATTTT
TRBJ2-5	TRBD2	NA	TRBV20-1	CSASTGLAGETQYF	TGCAGTGCTAGTACGGGACTAGCTGGCGAGACCCAGTACTTC
TRBJ2-1	NA	few	TRBV4-3	CASSQDGAGIHNEQFF	TGCGCCAGCAGCCAAGATGGGGCAGGGATCCACAATGAGCAGTTCTTC
TRBJ1-1	TRBD1	NA	TRBV5-1	CASSPAPGTGDAEAFF	TGCGCCAGCAGCCCGGCCCCCGGGACAGGGGACGCTGAAGCTTTCTTT
TRBJ1-3	NA	NA	TRBV30	CAWSPQGSILISGNTIYF	TGTGCCTGGAGCCCCCAGGGGTCTATCCTAATCTCTGGAAACACCATATATTTT
TRBJ2-7	TRBD1	NA	TRBV10-3	CAIRDRGYEQYF	TGTGCCATCAGGGACAGGGGCTACGAGCAGTACTTC
TRBJ1-4	NA	NA	TRBV7-2	CASSRQSGEKLFF	TGTGCCAGCAGCCGGCAGTCGGGGGAAAAACTGTTTTTT
TRBJ1-2	NA	NA	TRBV5-1	CASSLWGGPDYGYTF	TGCGCCAGCAGCTTGTGGGGGGGCCCCGACTATGGCTACACCTTC
TRBJ1-2	NA	NA	TRBV7-9	CASSPSRLAGYTF	TGTGCCAGCAGCCCCTCTAGGCTAGCGGGCTACACCTTC
TRBJ1-5	NA	NA	TRBV4-1	CASSQGTGVTNQPQHF	TGCGCCAGCAGCCAGGGTACAGGAGTAACAAATCAGCCCCAGCATTTT